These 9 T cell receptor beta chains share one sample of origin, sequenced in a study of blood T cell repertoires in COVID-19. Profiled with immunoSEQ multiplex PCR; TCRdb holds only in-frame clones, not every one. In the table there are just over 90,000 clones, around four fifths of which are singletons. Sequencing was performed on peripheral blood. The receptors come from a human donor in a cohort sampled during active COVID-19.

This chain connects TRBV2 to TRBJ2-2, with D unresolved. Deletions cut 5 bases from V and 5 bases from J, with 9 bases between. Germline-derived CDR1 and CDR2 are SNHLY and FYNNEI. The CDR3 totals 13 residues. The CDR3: CASSSSRTGELFF. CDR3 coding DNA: TGTGCCAGCAGTAGTAGTCGGACCGGGGAGCTGTTTTTT.

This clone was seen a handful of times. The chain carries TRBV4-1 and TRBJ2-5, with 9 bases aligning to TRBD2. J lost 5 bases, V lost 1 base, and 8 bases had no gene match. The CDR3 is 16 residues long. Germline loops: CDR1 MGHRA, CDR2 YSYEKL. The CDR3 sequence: CASSQGLAGNVETQYF. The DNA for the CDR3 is TGCGCCAGCAGCCAAGGCCTAGCGGGGAACGTGGAGACCCAGTACTTC.

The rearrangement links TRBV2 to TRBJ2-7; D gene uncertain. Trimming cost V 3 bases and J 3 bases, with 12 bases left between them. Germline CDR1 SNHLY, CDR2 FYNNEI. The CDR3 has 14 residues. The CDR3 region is CASSDGQDYYEQYF. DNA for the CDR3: TGTGCCAGCAGTGACGGCCAGGATTACTACGAGCAGTACTTC.

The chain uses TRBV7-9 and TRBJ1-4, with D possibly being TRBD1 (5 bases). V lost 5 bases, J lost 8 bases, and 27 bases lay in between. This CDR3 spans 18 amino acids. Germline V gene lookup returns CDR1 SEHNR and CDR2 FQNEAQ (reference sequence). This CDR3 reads CASSPTSVQGLILEKLFF. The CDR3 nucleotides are TGTGCCAGCAGCCCTACCTCCGTGCAGGGTCTGATTTTAGAAAAACTGTTTTTT.

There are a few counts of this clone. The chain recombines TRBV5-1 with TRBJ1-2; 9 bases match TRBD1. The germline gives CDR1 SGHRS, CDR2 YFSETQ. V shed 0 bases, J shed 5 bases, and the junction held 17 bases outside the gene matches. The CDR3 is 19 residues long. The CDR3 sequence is CASSLDGTGLGDDLYGYTF. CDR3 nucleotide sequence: TGCGCCAGCAGCTTGGACGGGACAGGGCTTGGAGATGATCTATATGGCTACACCTTC.

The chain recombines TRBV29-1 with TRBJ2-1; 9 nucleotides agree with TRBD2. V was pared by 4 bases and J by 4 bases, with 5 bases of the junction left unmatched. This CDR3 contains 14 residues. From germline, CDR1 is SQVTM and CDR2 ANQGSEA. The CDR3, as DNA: TGCAGCGTTGTAGCTAGCGGGGTTTACAATGAGCAGTTCTTC. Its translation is CSVVASGVYNEQFF.

The CDR3 loop reads CSVDYFFSYNEQFF. CDR3 sequence (DNA): TGCAGCGTTGACTACTTCTTCTCCTACAATGAGCAGTTCTTC. The chain is built from TRBV29-1 and TRBJ2-1; D uncertain. Per germline, CDR1 SQVTM and CDR2 ANQGSEA. CDR3 size: 14 residues. Between the trimmed V and J ends, which lost 3 bases and 0 bases, there was a span of 9 bases.

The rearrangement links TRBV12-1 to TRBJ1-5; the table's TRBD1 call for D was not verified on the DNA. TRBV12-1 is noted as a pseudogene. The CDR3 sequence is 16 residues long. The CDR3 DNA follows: TGTGCCAGCAGCTCATACAGGGTATCCGAGTATCAGCCCCAGCATTTT. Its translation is CASSSYRVSEYQPQHF.

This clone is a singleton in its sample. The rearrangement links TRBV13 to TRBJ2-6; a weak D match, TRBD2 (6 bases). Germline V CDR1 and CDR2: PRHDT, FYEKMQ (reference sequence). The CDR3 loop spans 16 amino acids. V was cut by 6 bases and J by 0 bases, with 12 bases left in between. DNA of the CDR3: TGTGCCAGCAGGATACTCGGGAGCTCTGGGGCCAACGTCCTGACTTTC. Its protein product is CASRILGSSGANVLTF.